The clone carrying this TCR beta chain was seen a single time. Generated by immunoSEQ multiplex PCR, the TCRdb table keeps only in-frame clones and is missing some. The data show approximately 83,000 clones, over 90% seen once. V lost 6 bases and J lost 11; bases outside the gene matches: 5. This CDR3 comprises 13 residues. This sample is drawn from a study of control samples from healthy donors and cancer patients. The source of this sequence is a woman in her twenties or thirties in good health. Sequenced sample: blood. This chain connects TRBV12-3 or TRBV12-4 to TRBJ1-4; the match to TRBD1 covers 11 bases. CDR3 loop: CASRGQGADKLFF. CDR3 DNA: TGTGCCAGCAGAGGACAGGGGGCGGACAAACTGTTTTTT.